Listed here is a single T cell receptor (beta chain). The target antigen is unknown. The trim removed 6 bases at V and 7 bases at J, leaving 15 bases unmatched. The CDR3 spans 16 residues. The germline CDR1 and CDR2 sequences are MDHEN and SYDVKM. Time point denoted: persistent/refractory GD, antithyroid drugs over 5 years with positive TRAb. PBMCs were the source of the RNA used for TCR sequencing. Building the TCR beta libraries relied on iRepertoire HTBI primers, and CDR3 regions underwent Arm-PCR. MiXCR, applied by TCRdb to the multiplex PCR reads, yields one record per CDR3 protein. The sample shows 700,000 or so distinct CDR3 sequences, 25% to 35% of them seen only once. The record originates from a study of regulatory T cells in long-lasting Graves disease. Study summary: Over-5-year antithyroid drug use with positive TSH receptor antibodies defined persistent Graves' disease in the study.

Whole-study results and caveats: Patients with persistent disease showed a bias toward TRBV28, TRBJ1-2 and TRBJ2-5.

This material consisted of peripheral blood mononuclear cells (PBMCs), taken when the disease was refractory, from a patient treated with antithyroid drugs. The receptor was isolated from a female donor with Graves disease. The chain couples TRBV28 to TRBJ1-5; TRBD1 agrees at 7 bases. The CDR3: CASSLGPPGGSQPQHF. The CDR3 DNA follows: TGTGCCAGCAGCTTAGGCCCCCCAGGGGGAAGCCAGCCCCAGCATTTT.